These 25 T cell receptor beta chains share one sample of origin, sequenced in a study of post-analysis software for immune sequencing data. Unique molecular identifiers were built into the TCR beta cDNA libraries. TCRdb re-analysed the PCR reads in MiXCR, keeping a single row per CDR3 protein. Among 430,000 or so distinct CDR3 sequences listed, 30% to 40% were seen once. Study-wide results and caveats: Among four or five TRBV segments more frequent in patients than controls were TRBV5-6, TRBV5-1 and TRBV20-1.

What these receptors recognize is not known. The sequenced sample consisted of blood. The source is a girl aged 2-9 years with multiple sclerosis.

This clonotype was found once. The chain links TRBV5-6 to TRBJ1-5, with no clear D. The germline V gene has CDR1 SGHDT and CDR2 YYEEEE. This CDR3 spans 14 amino acids. V was cut by 3 bases and J by 2 bases, with 9 bases left in between. For the CDR3, the DNA is TGTGCCAGCAGCTCCGTGACACGCAATCAGCCCCAGCATTTT. It codes for CASSSVTRNQPQHF.

V gene TRBV29-1 combines with J gene TRBJ2-7; unclear D gene. This CDR3 is 12 amino acids long. Germline V gene sequence: CDR1 SQVTM, CDR2 ANQGSEA. The V end was cut by 7 bases, the J end by 2 bases, with 12 bases between. Written as DNA, the CDR3 is TGCAGCGCACACGAATCACCCTACGAGCAGTACTTC. It translates to CSAHESPYEQYF.

The chain has TRBV29-1 and TRBJ2-7, with 8 positions matching TRBD1. The CDR3 runs 11 residues. The germline gives CDR1 SQVTM, CDR2 ANQGSEA. J gave up 6 bases and V 7 bases, and 5 bases lay outside the gene matches. CDR3: CSADTGGEQYF. DNA for the CDR3: TGCAGCGCAGATACAGGGGGCGAGCAGTACTTC.

As for this clonotype: Its ends do not fully match the called genes, so a read error is possible. The rearrangement joins TRBV6-1 to TRBJ2-6; TRBD1 matches at 9 bases. The CDR3 has 18 amino acids. CDR1 is MNHNS and CDR2 is SASEGT in the germline V gene. CDR3 nucleotide sequence: TGTGCCAGCAGCCGGGACAGGGCAAGACGTTCTGGGGCCAACGCCCTGACTTTC. Protein: CASSRDRARRSGANALTF.

This clonotype turned up a few times. The V gene is TRBV25-1, the J gene TRBJ2-3; tentatively, D is TRBD1 (6 bases). V was clipped by 7 bases and J by 3 bases, with 14 bases between them. The CDR3 has 14 amino acids. Germline V CDR1 and CDR2: MGHDK, SYGVNS. The CDR3 spells CASTPGQETDTQYF. Here the CDR3 DNA reads TGTGCCAGCACCCCGGGACAAGAAACAGATACGCAGTATTTT.

The chain employs TRBV25-1 and TRBJ1-4; D gene uncertain. V dropped 3 bases and J dropped 6 bases, with 14 bases sitting between them. The CDR3 covers 15 residues. The germline V gene encodes CDR1 MGHDK and CDR2 SYGVNS. CDR3 coding DNA: TGTGCCAGCAGTGATCATCGATGGTCACATGAAAAACTGTTTTTT. Its translation: CASSDHRWSHEKLFF. The full variable domain, rest sourced from reference TRBV25-1 and TRBJ1-4, is EADIYQTPRYLVIGTGKKITLECSQTMGHDKMYWYQQDPGMELHLIHYSYGVNSTEKGDLSSESTVSRIRTEHFPLTLESARPSHTSQYLCASSDHRWSHEKLFFGSGTQLSVL.

This clonotype was observed a handful of times. The J gene is TRBJ2-4, the V gene TRBV20-1; either TRBD1 or TRBD2 may fit D (5 bases each). Matching the DNA end better, TRBJ2-7 makes the J call doubtful. The V gene's germline CDR1 is DFQATT and CDR2 SNEGSKA (reference sequence). The CDR3 is made up of 16 amino acids. The CDR3 here is CSAGALFSSSSYEQYF. CDR3 nucleotide sequence: TGCAGCGCCGGGGCCCTGTTTTCCTCAAGTTCCTACGAGCAGTACTTC.

V and J are TRBV28 and TRBJ1-1; no definite D call. Germline CDR1 MDHEN, CDR2 SYDVKM. V shed 5 bases and J shed 4 bases, with 11 bases lying between them. The CDR3 spans 13 residues. CDR3 nucleotide sequence: TGTGCCAGCAGTCCCCCAAGGGCCACTGAAGCTTTCTTT. Its protein product is CASSPPRATEAFF.

The chain uses TRBV27 and TRBJ2-5; D is perhaps TRBD1 (5 bases). Germline CDR1 MNHEY, CDR2 SMNVEV (reference sequence). Trimming removed 0 bases at V and 11 bases at J, with 19 bases between. The CDR3 length is 15 residues. The chain's CDR3 is CASSLSGVFLYGQYF. The CDR3 nucleotides read TGTGCCAGCAGTTTATCAGGGGTGTTTCTCTACGGGCAGTACTTC.

The chain combines TRBV5-1 with TRBJ2-7; D unclear. CDR1 is SGHRS, CDR2 YFSETQ, per germline. The V gene lost 4 bases and the J gene lost 2 bases, with 7 bases spanning the gap. There are 12 residues in the CDR3. CDR3 DNA sequence: TGCGCCAGCAGCCCCGACGCCTACGAGCAGTACTTC. The encoded protein is CASSPDAYEQYF.

The chain links TRBV7-9 to TRBJ2-6; tentatively, D is TRBD2 (5 bases). V lost 4 bases and J 2 bases, leaving 9 bases between the germline ends. Germline assignment: CDR1 SEHNR and CDR2 FQNEAQ (reference sequence). The CDR3 runs to 15 residues. The CDR3 reads CASSWTGTGANVLTF. The CDR3 region has the DNA TGTGCCAGCAGCTGGACGGGAACTGGGGCCAACGTCCTGACTTTC.

The chain employs TRBV4-2 and TRBJ2-3, with 8 bases lining up with TRBD2. Germline CDR1 LGHNA, CDR2 YNFKEQ. The CDR3 has 16 amino acids. After removal of 1 base from V and 2 bases from J, the junction contained 5 bases not matched to a gene. This CDR3 is CASSQGNSGNTDTQYF. Written as DNA, the CDR3 is TGTGCCAGCAGCCAAGGGAATAGCGGGAACACAGATACGCAGTATTTT.

The chain has TRBV28 and TRBJ1-1; D gene unclear. There are 12 residues in the CDR3. V was trimmed by 2 bases and J by 7 bases, leaving 8 bases between them. Germline values: CDR1 MDHEN, CDR2 SYDVKM. DNA for the CDR3: TGTGCCAGCAGTTTAAAATTAAGTGAAGCTTTCTTT. The encoded protein is CASSLKLSEAFF.

The chain links TRBV3-1 to TRBJ1-2; 7 nucleotides agree with TRBD1. The CDR3 contains 16 residues. V was pared by 2 bases and J by 5 bases, with 11 bases of the junction left unmatched. Germline-derived CDR1 and CDR2 are LGHDT and YNNKEL (reference sequence). The DNA for the CDR3 is TGTGCCAGCAGCCAAAGCCAGATCCGGGACAGATATGGCTACACCTTC. Protein product: CASSQSQIRDRYGYTF.

The rearrangement links TRBV9 to TRBJ2-5; D unclear. V was shortened by 0 bases and J by 5 bases, with 11 bases between the two germline ends. The CDR3 totals 14 residues. Germline CDR1 SGDLS, CDR2 YYNGEE. CDR3 coding DNA: TGTGCCAGCAGCGTAGGCTTCTTAAGGGAGACCCAGTACTTC. Protein sequence: CASSVGFLRETQYF.

The V gene is TRBV4-1, the J gene TRBJ2-5, with 7 bases identical to TRBD2. This CDR3 comprises 20 residues. V lost 0 bases to trimming and J lost 1 base; unmatched junction nucleotides: 17. Germline loops: CDR1 MGHRA, CDR2 YSYEKL. Written as DNA, the CDR3 is TGCGCCAGCAGCCAAGAGGGGTGGGGCCTAGCGGTGGATGTCCAAGAGACCCAGTACTTC. Translated: CASSQEGWGLAVDVQETQYF.

This chain joins TRBV28 and TRBJ2-7; 9 bases are a match to TRBD1. Trimming removed 3 bases from V and 5 bases from J; junction bases left unmatched: 8. Per the germline V gene, CDR1 is MDHEN and CDR2 is SYDVKM. CDR3 size: 15 residues. CDR3 DNA: TGTGCCAGCAGTTTCGGGGACAGGGTCATCGACGAGCAGTACTTC. This sequence encodes CASSFGDRVIDEQYF.

This clonotype appeared a few times. The chain combines TRBV15 with TRBJ1-2; D is uncertain. The V gene lost 0 bases and the J gene lost 6 bases, with 8 bases spanning the gap. Germline V gene sequence: CDR1 LNHNV, CDR2 YYDKDF (reference sequence). CDR3 length: 13 amino acids. The CDR3 DNA sequence: TGTGCCACCAGCAGAGATGAAGTTCATGGCTACACCTTC. Translating it yields CATSRDEVHGYTF.

This clonotype was detected only a few times. The chain recombines TRBV18 with TRBJ2-1; 7 positions match TRBD2. The germline CDR1 and CDR2 sequences are KGHSH and LQKENI. This CDR3 has 17 amino acids. The V gene end was trimmed by 0 bases and the J gene end by 5 bases; junction bases not matched to a gene: 10. CDR3 sequence reads: CASSPPGWRELDNEQFF. The DNA of the CDR3 is TGTGCCAGCTCACCACCAGGTTGGCGGGAGCTGGACAATGAGCAGTTCTTC.

The rearrangement joins TRBV5-5 to TRBJ2-7; 8 bases map to TRBD1. The CDR3 totals 15 residues. The germline V gene has CDR1 SGHKS and CDR2 YYEKEE (reference sequence). V dropped 4 bases and J dropped 2; count of bases not matched to a gene: 8. CDR3 DNA: TGTGCCAGCAGCATCCGGGACAGGAGGACCTACGAGCAGTACTTC. Amino acid sequence: CASSIRDRRTYEQYF. Full variable domain (remainder filled in from reference TRBV5-5 and TRBJ2-7): DAGVTQSPTHLIKTRGQQVTLRCSPISGHKSVSWYQQVLGQGPQFIFQYYEKEERGRGNFPDRFSARQFPNYSSELNVNALLLGDSALYLCASSIRDRRTYEQYFGPGTRLTVT.

This chain joins TRBV7-9 and TRBJ2-7; 9 bases agree with TRBD1. The CDR3 consists of 15 residues. Looked up from germline, CDR1 is SEHNR and CDR2 is FQNEAQ (reference sequence). Germline trimming cut 5 bases from V and 5 bases from J; bases unmatched to any gene: 10. The DNA of the CDR3 is TGTGCCAGCAGCCTCCCCCGGGACAGGGAAAACGAGCAGTACTTC. Amino acids: CASSLPRDRENEQYF.

The chain couples TRBV7-3 to TRBJ2-5; TRBD2 matches at 10 bases. The DNA end favors TRBJ2-7, so the J call may be wrong. Germline values: CDR1 SGHTA, CDR2 FQGTGA. CDR3 length: 15 residues. The CDR3 here is CASNFSGGISYEQYF. In DNA form, the CDR3 reads TGTGCCAGCAACTTTAGCGGGGGGATTTCGTACGAGCAGTACTTC.

This clonotype was seen only a few times. The chain has TRBV5-1 and TRBJ2-5, with 8 bases identical to TRBD1. Germline trimming cut 4 bases from V and 11 bases from J; bases unmatched to any gene: 13. This CDR3 is built from 14 residues. Germline assignment: CDR1 SGHRS and CDR2 YFSETQ. The CDR3 spells CASSPGTGPVEQYF. The CDR3 DNA reads TGCGCCAGCAGCCCCGGGACAGGTCCCGTTGAGCAGTACTTC.

CDR3 loop: CASSYGQGGYLSTDTQYF. For the CDR3, the DNA is TGTGCCAGCAGTTACGGCCAGGGAGGGTACCTAAGCACAGATACGCAGTATTTT. This rearrangement joins TRBV6-2 or TRBV6-3 to TRBJ2-3, with TRBD2 matching 7 bases. Germline-derived CDR1 and CDR2 are MNHEY and SVGEGT. The CDR3 extends over 18 amino acids. After removal of 2 bases from V and 0 bases from J, the junction contained 11 bases not matched to a gene.

The chain uses TRBV10-3 and TRBJ2-1; D gene uncertain. This CDR3 comprises 13 residues. Germline V gene sequence: CDR1 ENHRY, CDR2 SYGVKD. Trimming took off 0 bases at V and 7 bases at J, with 7 bases between the two ends. CDR3: CAISESWANEQFF. The CDR3 DNA sequence: TGTGCCATCAGTGAGTCTTGGGCAAATGAGCAGTTCTTC.